The entry below describes one TCR beta chain. The entry originates in a study of blood T cell repertoires in COVID-19. Turning to the study itself: The cDNA or gDNA used as material had been derived from T cells, B-cell-depleted T cells, or PBMCs.

Method: immunoSEQ multiplex PCR; TCRdb's copy keeps in-frame clones and lacks some. The sample yields 60,000 to 85,000 clones, 70% to 90% seen once. CDR1 and CDR2 from the germline V gene are MDHEN and SYDVKM. The CDR3 is 15 amino acids. Trimming at V came to 5 bases and at J to 10 bases, leaving 11 bases not matched to a gene. V usage is TRBV28 and J usage is TRBJ1-6, with TRBD1 matching over 7 bases. The TCR was taken from a woman in her 50s with COVID-19, enrolled during active disease. The sequenced sample was peripheral blood. The CDR3 DNA reads TGTGCCAGCAGTCCACGACAGGGCGGTGTGTCACCCCTCCACTTT. It yields the protein CASSPRQGGVSPLHF.